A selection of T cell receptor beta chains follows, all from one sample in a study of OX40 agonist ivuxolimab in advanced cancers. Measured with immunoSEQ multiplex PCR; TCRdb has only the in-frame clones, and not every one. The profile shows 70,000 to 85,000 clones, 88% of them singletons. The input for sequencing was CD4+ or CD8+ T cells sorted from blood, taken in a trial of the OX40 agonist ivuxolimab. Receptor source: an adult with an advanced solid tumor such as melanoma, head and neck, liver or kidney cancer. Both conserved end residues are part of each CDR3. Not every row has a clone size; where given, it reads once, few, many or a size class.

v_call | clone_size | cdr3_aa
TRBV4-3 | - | CASSQYRGPYGYTF
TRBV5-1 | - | CASSEQGANEKLFF
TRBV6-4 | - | CASSRFEGVDTEAFF
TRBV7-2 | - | CASSLYGPGGYTF
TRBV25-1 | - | CASSKTGGNTIYF
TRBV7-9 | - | CASSSTRGVGYNEQFF
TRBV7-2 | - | CASSLEASGGHEQYF
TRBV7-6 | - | CASSLMIGGGTEAFF
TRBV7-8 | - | CASSLRRVYSGANVLTF
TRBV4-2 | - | CASSQALAGWETQYF
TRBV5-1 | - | CASSLGSVGTDTQYF
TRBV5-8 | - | CASSLSPQHF
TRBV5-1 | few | CASSLDRQGWNSPLHF
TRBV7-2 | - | CASSLGAGDEQFF
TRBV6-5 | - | CASSSQATGELFF
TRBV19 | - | CASSMGLGRVTGELFF
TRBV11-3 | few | CASSLVAGSHEQFF
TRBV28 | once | CASSFPKSNTQYF
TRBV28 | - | CASSPPGQYPEQYF
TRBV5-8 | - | CASSNSYEQYF
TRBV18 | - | CASSPLAGGLSTDTQYF
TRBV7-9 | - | CASSLVLAGWGTDTQYF
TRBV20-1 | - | CSGGVNIQYF
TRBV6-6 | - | CASSYATGRQTYEQYF
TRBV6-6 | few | CATTTGGVETQYF
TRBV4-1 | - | CASSQDLGAANEKLFF
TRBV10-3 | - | CAVMPGQGAYEQYF
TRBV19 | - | CASSINVAGANVLTF
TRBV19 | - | CASSIDILTEQYF
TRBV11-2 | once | CASSLGGRETQYF
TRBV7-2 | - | CASLLAGGTDTQYF
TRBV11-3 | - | CASSFGNRGRAADTQYF
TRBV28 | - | CASRGESSYNEQFF
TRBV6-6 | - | CASSYSTGNEQFF
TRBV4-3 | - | CASSQETRATEAFF
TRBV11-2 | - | CASSSFRAGAYEQYF
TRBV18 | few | CASSPLASPETQYF
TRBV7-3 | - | CASSLNSGLAAADTQYF
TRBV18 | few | CASSSYMGPANTGELFF
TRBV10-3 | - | CAIRGTGLDTEAFF
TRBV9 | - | CASSVDANEQFF
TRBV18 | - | CASSPPAGYEQYF
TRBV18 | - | CASSPPGQSSYNEQFF
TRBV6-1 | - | CASRSIPGNSPLHF
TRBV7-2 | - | CASSRTASTNEKLFF
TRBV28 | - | CASSFPGTGGTEAFF
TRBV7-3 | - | CASSPRRGEQFF
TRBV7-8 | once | CASSFGTSGGKETQYF
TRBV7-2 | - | CASSSRQGGYTF
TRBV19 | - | CASSPTAQNNYGYTF
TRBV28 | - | CASSSSGRRQGNEQFF
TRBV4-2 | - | CASSQTDKGGYGYTF
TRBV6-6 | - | CASSYSTGDTQYF
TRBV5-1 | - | CASSLGTVFYEQYF
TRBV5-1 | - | CASSSGWGYQETQYF
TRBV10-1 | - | CASMTSGGDTQYF
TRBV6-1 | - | CASSVSTDTQYF